Detailed here is one T cell receptor (beta chain). Its antigen is unidentified. These data belong to a study of Ad26.COV2.S vaccination and SARS-CoV-2 variants. Findings of the study overall: Those who received the vaccine showed greater spike-specific TCR breadth than those given placebo.

The germline V gene has CDR1 LGHNA and CDR2 YNFKEQ. V was cut by 3 bases and J by 8 bases, with 10 bases left in between. CDR3 length: 13 residues. Stated treatment: some 20 received Ad26.COV2.S at low or high dose, single or two shots; about 5 received placebo; per-sample allocation not given. After the first vaccine or placebo injection, samples were drawn on day 63. The table came from immunoSEQ multiplex PCR; TCRdb's copy has only in-frame clones and leaves some out. The repertoire includes fewer than 600,000 clones, about 89% of them detected once, and around 1.8% sits in the top ten. V usage is TRBV4-2 and J usage is TRBJ2-2; D might be TRBD1 (5 bases). This TCR was recovered from a person between 18 and 65 years old who received the Ad26.COV2.S COVID-19 vaccine or a placebo. Source: peripheral blood, taken in a trial of Ad26.COV2.S vaccine versus placebo. CDR3 bases: TGTGCCAGCAGCCAGAAGGGGTCGGGGGAGCTGTTTTTT. Protein product: CASSQKGSGELFF.